The clone carrying this TCR beta chain has ten or more counts. The antigen remains undetermined. This specimen comes from a study of Graves' ophthalmopathy and Graves' hyperthyroidism. Study context: At initial diagnosis, peripheral blood was obtained, and this preceded any treatment.

The authors amplified TCR beta CDR3 regions from RNA transcripts. Amplification began with first-round RT-PCR using HTBI primers, then second-round multiplex PCR was performed. TCRdb passed the multiplex PCR reads through MiXCR, listing each CDR3 protein once. Of about 160,000 distinct CDR3 sequences in the sample, roughly two fifths were seen once. Study-wide findings and caveats: The model forecast ophthalmopathy progression, reaching about 70% sensitivity and 72% to 80% specificity. Thyroid clonotypes that were expanded above 0.001 frequency mostly also appeared in blood.

Material: peripheral blood. The source is a man younger than 45 with Graves' ophthalmopathy.

CDR3 nucleotide sequence: TGTGCCAGCAGCTTCAGGGCAGGGGAGGGAAACACCATATATTTT. Translation: CASSFRAGEGNTIYF. The chain is built from TRBV7-2 and TRBJ1-3; D may be TRBD1 (6 bases). V was clipped by 3 bases and J by 4 bases, with 13 bases between them. The CDR3 is 15 residues long. Germline lookup yields CDR1 SGHTA and CDR2 FQGNSA. The full variable domain, in which reference TRBV7-2 and TRBJ1-3 provide the parts outside the CDR3, is GAGVSQSPSNKVTEKGKDVELRCDPISGHTALYWYRQSLGQGLEFLIYFQGNSAPDKSGLPSDRFSAERTGGSVSTLTIQRTQQEDSAVYLCASSFRAGEGNTIYFGEGSWLTVV.